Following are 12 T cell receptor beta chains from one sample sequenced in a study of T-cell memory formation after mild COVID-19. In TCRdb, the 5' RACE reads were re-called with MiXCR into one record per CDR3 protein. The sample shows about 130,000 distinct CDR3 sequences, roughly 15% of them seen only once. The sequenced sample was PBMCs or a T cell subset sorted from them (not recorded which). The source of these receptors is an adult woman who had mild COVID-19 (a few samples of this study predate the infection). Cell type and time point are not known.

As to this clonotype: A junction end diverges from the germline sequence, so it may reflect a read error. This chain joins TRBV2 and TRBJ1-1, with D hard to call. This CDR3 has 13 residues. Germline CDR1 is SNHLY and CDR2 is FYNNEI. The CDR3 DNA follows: TGTGCCAGCAGTGTATGGGAGAACACTGAATCTTTCTTT. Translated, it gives CASSVWENTESFF. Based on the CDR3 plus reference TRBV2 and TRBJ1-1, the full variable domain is EPEVTQTPSHQVTQMGQEVILRCVPISNHLYFYWYRQILGQKVEFLVSFYNNEISEKSEIFDDQFSVERPDGSNFTLKIRSTKLEDSAMYFCASSVWENTESFFGQGTRLTVV.

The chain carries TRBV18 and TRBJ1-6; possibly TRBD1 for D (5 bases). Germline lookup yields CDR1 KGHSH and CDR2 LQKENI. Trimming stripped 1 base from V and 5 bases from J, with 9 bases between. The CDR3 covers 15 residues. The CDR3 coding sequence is TGTGCCAGCTCACCACGGGGGGGAAATAATTCACCCCTCCACTTT. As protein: CASSPRGGNNSPLHF.

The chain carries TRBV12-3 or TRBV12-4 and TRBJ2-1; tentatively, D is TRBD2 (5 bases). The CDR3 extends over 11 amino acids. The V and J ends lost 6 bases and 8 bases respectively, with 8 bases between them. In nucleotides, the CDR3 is TGTGCCAGCAGCATGCGGGATGAGCAGTTCTTC. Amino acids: CASSMRDEQFF.

The CDR3 sequence: CASSAPGQGTSYEQYF. As DNA, the CDR3 is TGTGCCAGCAGCGCTCCGGGACAGGGTACTTCGTACGAGCAGTACTTC. This chain connects TRBV7-2 to TRBJ2-7; 9 bases are a match to TRBD1. V shed 5 bases and J 4 bases; nucleotides not matched to a gene: 12. This CDR3 is built from 16 residues. Germline V gene lookup returns CDR1 SGHTA and CDR2 FQGNSA.

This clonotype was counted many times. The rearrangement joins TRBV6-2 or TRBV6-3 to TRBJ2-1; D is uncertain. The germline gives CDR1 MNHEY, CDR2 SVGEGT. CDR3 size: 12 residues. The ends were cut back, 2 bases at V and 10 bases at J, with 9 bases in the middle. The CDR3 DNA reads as TGTGCCAGCAGTTACGGCGGAACAGAGCAGTTCTTC. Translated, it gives CASSYGGTEQFF.

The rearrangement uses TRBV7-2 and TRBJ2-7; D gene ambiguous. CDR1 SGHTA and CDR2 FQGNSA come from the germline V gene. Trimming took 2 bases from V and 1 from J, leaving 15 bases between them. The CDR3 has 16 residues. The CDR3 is CASSLSKDIPSYEQYF. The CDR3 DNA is TGTGCCAGCAGCTTAAGTAAAGACATCCCTTCCTACGAGCAGTACTTC.

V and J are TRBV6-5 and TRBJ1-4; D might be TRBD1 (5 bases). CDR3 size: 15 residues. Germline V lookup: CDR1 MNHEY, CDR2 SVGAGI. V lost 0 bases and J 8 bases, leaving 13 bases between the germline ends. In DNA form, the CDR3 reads TGTGCCAGCAGTTACTCGAATCAGGGTTGGGAAAAACTGTTTTTT. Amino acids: CASSYSNQGWEKLFF.

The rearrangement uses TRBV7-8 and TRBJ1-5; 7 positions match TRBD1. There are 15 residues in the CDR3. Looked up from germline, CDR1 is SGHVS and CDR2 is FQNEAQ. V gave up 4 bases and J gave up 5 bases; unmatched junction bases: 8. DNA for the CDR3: TGTGCCAGCAGCTCACGGGACAGCTTTTATCAGCCCCAGCATTTT. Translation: CASSSRDSFYQPQHF.

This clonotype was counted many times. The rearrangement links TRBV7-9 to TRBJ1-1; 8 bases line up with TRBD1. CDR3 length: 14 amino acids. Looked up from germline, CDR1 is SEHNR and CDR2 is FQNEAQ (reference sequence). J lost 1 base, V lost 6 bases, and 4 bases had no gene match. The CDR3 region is CASSQTGGNTEAFF. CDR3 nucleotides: TGTGCCAGCAGTCAAACAGGGGGGAACACTGAAGCTTTCTTT.

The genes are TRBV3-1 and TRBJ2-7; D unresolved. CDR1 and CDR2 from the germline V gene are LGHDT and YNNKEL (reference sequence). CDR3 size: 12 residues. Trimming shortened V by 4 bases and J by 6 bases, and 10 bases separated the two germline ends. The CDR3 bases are TGTGCCAGCAGCCCGGGCCCCGGCGAGCAGTACTTC. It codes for CASSPGPGEQYF.

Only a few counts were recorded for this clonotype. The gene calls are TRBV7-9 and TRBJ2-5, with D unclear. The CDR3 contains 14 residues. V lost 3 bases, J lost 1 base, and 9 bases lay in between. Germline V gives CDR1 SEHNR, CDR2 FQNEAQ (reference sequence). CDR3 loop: CASSFPVIQETQYF. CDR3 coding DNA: TGTGCCAGCAGCTTTCCGGTTATCCAAGAGACCCAGTACTTC. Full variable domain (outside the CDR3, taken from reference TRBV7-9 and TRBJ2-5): DTGVSQNPRHKITKRGQNVTFRCDPISEHNRLYWYRQTLGQGPEFLTYFQNEAQLEKSRLLSDRFSAERPKGSFSTLEIQRTEQGDSAMYLCASSFPVIQETQYFGPGTRLLVL.

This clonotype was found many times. The CDR3 sequence: CASSLYTNTEAFF. CDR3 bases: TGTGCCAGCAGCTTATACACGAACACTGAAGCTTTCTTT. The chain links TRBV7-2 to TRBJ1-1, with D unresolved. V lost 2 bases and J 1 base, leaving 5 bases between the germline ends. The germline CDR1 and CDR2 sequences are SGHTA and FQGNSA. The CDR3 contains 13 residues.